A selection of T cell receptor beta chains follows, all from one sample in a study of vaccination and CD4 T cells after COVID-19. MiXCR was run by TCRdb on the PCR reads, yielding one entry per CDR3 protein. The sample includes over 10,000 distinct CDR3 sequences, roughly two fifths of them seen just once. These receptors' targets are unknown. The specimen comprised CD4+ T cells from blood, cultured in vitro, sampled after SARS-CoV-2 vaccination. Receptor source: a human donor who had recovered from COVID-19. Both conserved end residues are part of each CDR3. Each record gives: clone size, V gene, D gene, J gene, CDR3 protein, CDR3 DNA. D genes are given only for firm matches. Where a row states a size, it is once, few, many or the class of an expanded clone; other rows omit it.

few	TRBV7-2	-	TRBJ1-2	CASSLGGSNYGYTF	TGTGCCAGCAGCTTAGGAGGCAGTAACTATGGCTACACCTTC
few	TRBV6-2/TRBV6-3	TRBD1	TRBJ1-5	CASNSYGTGSGNQPQHF	TGTGCCAGCAATAGTTACGGGACAGGTTCGGGCAATCAGCCCCAGCATTTT
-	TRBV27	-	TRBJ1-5	CASGRANQPQHF	TGTGCCAGTGGGAGGGCCAATCAGCCCCAGCATTTT
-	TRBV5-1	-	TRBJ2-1	CASSLPRLGVDEQFF	TGCGCCAGCAGCTTGCCCAGACTAGGGGTAGATGAGCAGTTCTTC
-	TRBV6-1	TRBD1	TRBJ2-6	CASRPPPAGTGKISGANVLTF	TGTGCCAGCAGACCCCCCCCTGCCGGGACAGGGAAGATAAGTGGGGCCAACGTCCTGACTTTC
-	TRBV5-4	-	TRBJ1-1	CASSSRAGTLNTEAFF	TGTGCCAGCAGCTCACGGGCCGGGACACTGAACACTGAAGCTTTCTTT
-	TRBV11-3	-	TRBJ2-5	CASGMTGTQYF	TGTGCCAGTGGAATGACAGGGACCCAGTACTTC
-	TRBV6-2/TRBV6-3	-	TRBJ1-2	CASRIDKYYGYTF	TGTGCCAGCAGAATCGACAAGTACTATGGCTACACCTTC
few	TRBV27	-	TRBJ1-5	CASSSRRGTNQPQHF	TGTGCCAGCAGTTCTAGGAGGGGAACGAATCAGCCCCAGCATTTT
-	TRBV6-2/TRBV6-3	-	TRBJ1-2	CASRPDAFYGYTF	TGTGCCAGCAGGCCCGATGCATTCTATGGCTACACCTTC
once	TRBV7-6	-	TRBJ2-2	CASSAQGRGDGELFF	TGTGCCAGCAGCGCACAGGGAAGGGGGGACGGGGAGCTGTTTTTT
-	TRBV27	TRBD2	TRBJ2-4	CASSALAGGPQNIQYF	TGTGCCAGCAGTGCTCTAGCGGGAGGGCCTCAAAACATTCAGTACTTC
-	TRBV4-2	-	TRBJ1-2	CASSQVIEGEGENYGYTF	TGTGCCAGCAGCCAAGTAATCGAGGGGGAAGGAGAAAACTATGGCTACACCTTC
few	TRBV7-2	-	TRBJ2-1	CASSSGPRQGGNEQFF	TGTGCCAGCAGCTCCGGGCCTAGGCAGGGGGGCAATGAGCAGTTCTTC
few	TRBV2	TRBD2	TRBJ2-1	CASSDLAGNYNEQFF	TGTGCCAGCAGCGATCTAGCGGGGAACTACAATGAGCAGTTCTTC
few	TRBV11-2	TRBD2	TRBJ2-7	CASSRLAGGPYEQYF	TGTGCCAGCAGCAGACTAGCGGGAGGGCCCTACGAGCAGTACTTC
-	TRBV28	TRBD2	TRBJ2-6	CASRLAGGRGHSGANVLTF	TGTGCCAGCAGGTTAGCGGGAGGGAGGGGCCACTCTGGGGCCAACGTCCTGACTTTC
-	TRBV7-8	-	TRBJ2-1	CASSPDYTRQKEQFF	TGTGCCAGCAGCCCGGACTATACTCGACAGAAAGAGCAGTTCTTC
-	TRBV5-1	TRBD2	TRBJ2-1	CASYGRNYNEQFF	TGCGCCAGCTACGGGAGGAACTACAATGAGCAGTTCTTC
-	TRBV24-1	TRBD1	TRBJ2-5	CATSSGQLGEETQYF	TGTGCCACCAGCTCGGGACAGCTGGGGGAAGAGACCCAGTACTTC
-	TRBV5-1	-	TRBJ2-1	CASSARREQFF	TGCGCCAGCAGCGCTAGACGTGAGCAGTTCTTC
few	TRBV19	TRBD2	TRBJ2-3	CASRGAGTDTQYF	TGTGCCTCGCGGGGGGCGGGCACAGATACGCAGTATTTT
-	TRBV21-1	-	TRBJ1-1	CASSEERGTEAFF	TGTGCCAGCAGCGAAGAAAGGGGAACTGAAGCTTTCTTT
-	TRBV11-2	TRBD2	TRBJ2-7	CASSPGLAGIYEQYF	TGTGCCAGCAGCCCGGGACTAGCGGGAATCTACGAGCAGTACTTC
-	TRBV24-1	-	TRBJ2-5	CAASDAKTDRNQETQYF	TGTGCCGCCAGTGATGCGAAGACCGACCGAAATCAAGAGACCCAGTACTTC
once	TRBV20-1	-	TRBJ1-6	CSARQSSYNSPLHF	TGCAGTGCTAGACAGAGCTCCTATAATTCACCCCTCCACTTT
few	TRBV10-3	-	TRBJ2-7	CAISEPTEGGDEQYF	TGTGCCATCAGTGAGCCAACGGAGGGCGGGGACGAGCAGTACTTC
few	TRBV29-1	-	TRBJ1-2	CSVRPAYGYTF	TGCAGCGTTCGGCCAGCATATGGCTACACCTTC
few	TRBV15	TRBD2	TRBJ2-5	CATSRVPAGVLETQYF	TGTGCCACCAGCAGAGTCCCAGCGGGAGTCCTAGAGACCCAGTACTTC
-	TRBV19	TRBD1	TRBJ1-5	CASSRGGGSNQPQHF	TGTGCCAGTAGTAGAGGGGGCGGAAGCAATCAGCCCCAGCATTTT
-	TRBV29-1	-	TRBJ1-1	CSVSGTLNTEAFF	TGCAGCGTGTCAGGGACGCTGAACACTGAAGCTTTCTTT
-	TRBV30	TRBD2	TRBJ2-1	CAWSVQAGAYNEQFF	TGTGCCTGGAGTGTTCAAGCGGGGGCCTACAATGAGCAGTTCTTC
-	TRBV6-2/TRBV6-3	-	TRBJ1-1	CASYPNRNTEAFF	TGTGCCAGCTATCCTAACAGGAACACTGAAGCTTTCTTT
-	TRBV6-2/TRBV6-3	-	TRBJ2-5	CASSYSVGARSQYF	TGTGCCAGCAGTTACTCGGTGGGTGCCAGGTCCCAGTACTTC
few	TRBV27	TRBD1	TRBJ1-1	CASSFSASGGAGAFF	TGTGCCAGCAGTTTCTCCGCGTCAGGGGGCGCAGGAGCTTTCTTT
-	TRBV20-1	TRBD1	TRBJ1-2	CSAPGQGAYGYTF	TGCAGTGCTCCGGGACAGGGGGCTTATGGCTACACCTTC
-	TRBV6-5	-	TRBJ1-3	CASSYSRGVRNTIYF	TGTGCCAGCAGTTACTCTAGGGGGGTTCGGAACACCATATATTTT
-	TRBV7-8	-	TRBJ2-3	CASRPDEMRDTQYF	TGTGCCAGCAGACCGGACGAGATGAGAGATACGCAGTATTTT
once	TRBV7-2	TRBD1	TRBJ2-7	CASSRASGQAEEQYF	TGTGCCAGCAGCCGCGCCTCGGGACAGGCGGAAGAGCAGTACTTC
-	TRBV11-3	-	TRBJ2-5	CASSFGSSGVEETQYF	TGTGCCAGCAGCTTCGGATCGTCGGGGGTGGAGGAGACCCAGTACTTC
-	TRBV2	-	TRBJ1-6	CASSEEQQSASPLHF	TGTGCCAGCAGTGAGGAACAGCAGAGTGCTTCACCCCTCCACTTT
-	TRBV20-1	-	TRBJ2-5	CSARYGEETQYF	TGCAGTGCTAGATACGGGGAAGAGACCCAGTACTTC
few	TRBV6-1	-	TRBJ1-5	CASSEVQPQHF	TGTGCCAGCAGTGAAGTCCAGCCCCAGCATTTT
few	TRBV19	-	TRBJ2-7	CASSMVGGPFSYEQYF	TGTGCCAGTAGTATGGTAGGAGGGCCCTTCTCCTACGAGCAGTACTTC
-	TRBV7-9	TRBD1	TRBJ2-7	CASNLRDRDEQYF	TGTGCCAGCAACCTGCGGGACAGGGACGAGCAGTACTTC
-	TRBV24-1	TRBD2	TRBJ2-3	CATSGAGGTDTQYF	TGTGCCACCAGTGGAGCGGGGGGCACAGATACGCAGTATTTT
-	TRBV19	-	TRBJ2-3	CASSIRLQDTQYF	TGTGCCAGTAGTATTAGGCTTCAGGATACGCAGTATTTT
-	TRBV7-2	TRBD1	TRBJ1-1	CASSLEIAGQGEAFF	TGTGCCAGCAGCTTAGAGATTGCAGGACAGGGTGAAGCTTTCTTT
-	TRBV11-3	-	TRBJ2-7	CASSFSGSSSYEQYF	TGTGCCAGCAGCTTCTCAGGTAGTAGCTCCTACGAGCAGTACTTC
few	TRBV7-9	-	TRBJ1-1	CASSLRPDGNTEAFF	TGTGCCAGCAGCCTACGCCCGGACGGGAACACTGAAGCTTTCTTT
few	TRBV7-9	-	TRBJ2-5	CASSLEETGRETQYF	TGTGCCAGCAGCTTAGAAGAAACAGGGCGCGAGACCCAGTACTTC
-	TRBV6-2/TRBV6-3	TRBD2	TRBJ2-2	CASRPLAGVVDTGELFF	TGTGCCAGCCGGCCGCTAGCGGGAGTTGTCGACACCGGGGAGCTGTTTTTT
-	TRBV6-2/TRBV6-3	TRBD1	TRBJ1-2	CASSYPRAETGATNYGYTF	TGTGCCAGCAGTTACCCACGCGCGGAAACAGGGGCCACTAACTATGGCTACACCTTC
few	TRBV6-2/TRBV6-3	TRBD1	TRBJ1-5	CASSFGRGVGNQPQHF	TGTGCCAGCAGTTTCGGCAGGGGGGTTGGCAATCAGCCCCAGCATTTT
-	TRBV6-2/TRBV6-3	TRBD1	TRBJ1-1	CASSNPGQGMTF	TGTGCCAGCAGTAACCCGGGACAGGGGATGACTTTT
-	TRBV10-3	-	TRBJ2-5	CAISEMETQYF	TGTGCCATCAGTGAGATGGAGACCCAGTACTTC
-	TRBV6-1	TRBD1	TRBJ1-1	CASSEFGTGFYPEAFF	TGTGCCAGCAGTGAGTTCGGGACAGGGTTTTATCCTGAAGCTTTCTTT